This TCR beta chain was captured in a study of blood T cell repertoires in COVID-19. Across the study: The study drew acute and convalescent COVID-19 samples from the United States, Italy and Spain. T cells, B-cell-depleted T cells, or PBMCs supplied cDNA or gDNA.

This clone has only a few counts. In the source study's methods: For nucleated cells, counts were estimated from reference gene primer amplification. The table came from immunoSEQ multiplex PCR; TCRdb's copy has only in-frame clones and leaves some out. V and J calls and clone size are copied from that table; D and trimming were computed from the DNA. The sample includes approximately 210,000 clones, 84% of them seen just once. Germline values: CDR1 SNHLY, CDR2 FYNNEI. V shed 6 bases and J 4 bases; nucleotides not matched to a gene: 4. The CDR3 extends over 14 amino acids. The sample was peripheral blood. The V and J genes are TRBV2 and TRBJ1-3, with TRBD1 matching 9 bases. This receptor was identified in a human donor in a cohort sampled during active COVID-19. CDR3 in amino acids: CASRRTGAGNTIYF. In DNA, the CDR3 is TGTGCCAGCAGAAGGACAGGGGCAGGAAACACCATATATTTT.